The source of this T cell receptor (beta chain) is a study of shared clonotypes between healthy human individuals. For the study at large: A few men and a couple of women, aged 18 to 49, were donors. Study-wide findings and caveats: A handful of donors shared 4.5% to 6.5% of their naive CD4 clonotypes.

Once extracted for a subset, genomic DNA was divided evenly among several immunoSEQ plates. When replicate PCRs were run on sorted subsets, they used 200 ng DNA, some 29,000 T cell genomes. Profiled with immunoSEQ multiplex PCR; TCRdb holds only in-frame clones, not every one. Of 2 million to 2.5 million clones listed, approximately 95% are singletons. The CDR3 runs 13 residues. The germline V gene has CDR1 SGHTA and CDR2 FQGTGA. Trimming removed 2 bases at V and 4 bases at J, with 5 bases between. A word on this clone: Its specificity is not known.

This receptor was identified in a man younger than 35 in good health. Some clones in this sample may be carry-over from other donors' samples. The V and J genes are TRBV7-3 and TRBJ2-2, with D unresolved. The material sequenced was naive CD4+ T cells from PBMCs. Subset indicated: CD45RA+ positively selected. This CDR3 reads CASSLERTGELFF. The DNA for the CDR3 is TGTGCCAGCAGCTTAGAACGCACCGGGGAGCTGTTTTTT.